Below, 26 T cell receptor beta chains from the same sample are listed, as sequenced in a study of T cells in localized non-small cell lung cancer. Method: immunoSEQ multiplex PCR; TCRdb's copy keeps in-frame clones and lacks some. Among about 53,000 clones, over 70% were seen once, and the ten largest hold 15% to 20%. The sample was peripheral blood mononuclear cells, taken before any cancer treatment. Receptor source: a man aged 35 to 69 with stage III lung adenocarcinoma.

The CDR3 DNA follows: TGTGCCAGCAGCCAAGGGGAGGGAGAGACCCAGTACTTC. Amino acid sequence: CASSQGEGETQYF. The V and J genes are TRBV7-2 and TRBJ2-5, with 7 positions matching TRBD2. The ends lost 5 bases at V and 4 bases at J; junction bases unmatched: 4. This CDR3 has 13 residues. Germline CDR1 reads SGHTA; CDR2 reads FQGNSA.

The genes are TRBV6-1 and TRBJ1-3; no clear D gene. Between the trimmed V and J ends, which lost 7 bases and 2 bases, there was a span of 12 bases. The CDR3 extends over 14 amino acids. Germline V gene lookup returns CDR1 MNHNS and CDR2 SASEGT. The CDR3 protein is CASTPDQAGNTIYF. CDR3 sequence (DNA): TGTGCCAGCACTCCCGACCAGGCTGGAAACACCATATATTTT.

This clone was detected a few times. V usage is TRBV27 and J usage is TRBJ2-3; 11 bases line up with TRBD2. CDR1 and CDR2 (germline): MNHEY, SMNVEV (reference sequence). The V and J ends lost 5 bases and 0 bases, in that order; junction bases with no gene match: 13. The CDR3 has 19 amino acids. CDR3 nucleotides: TGTGCCAGCAGTCCGCCGACTAGCGGGGATCATTCTAGCACAGATACGCAGTATTTT. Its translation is CASSPPTSGDHSSTDTQYF.

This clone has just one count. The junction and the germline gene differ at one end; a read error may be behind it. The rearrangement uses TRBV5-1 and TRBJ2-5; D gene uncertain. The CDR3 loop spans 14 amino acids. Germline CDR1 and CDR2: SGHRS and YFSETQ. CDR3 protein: CASSLWTSRETQYF. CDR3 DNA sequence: TGTGCCAGCAGCTTGTGGACCTCCCGGGAGACCCAGTACTTC.

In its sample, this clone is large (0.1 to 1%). The CDR3 DNA follows: TGCGCCAGCAGCTTGGCGCAGGGGGTTGGGACAACCTTCGAGCAGTACTTC. It encodes CASSLAQGVGTTFEQYF. The gene calls are TRBV5-1 and TRBJ2-7; 7 bases are a match to TRBD1. The ends lost 0 bases at V and 6 bases at J; junction bases unmatched: 15. Germline CDR1 is SGHRS and CDR2 is YFSETQ. This CDR3 has 17 residues.

The CDR3 sequence is CAWGGSNEKLFF. Written as DNA, the CDR3 is TGTGCCTGGGGCGGTAGTAATGAAAAACTGTTTTTT. The rearrangement uses TRBV30 and TRBJ1-4; D unresolved. V lost 5 bases to trimming and J lost 4 bases, with 8 bases between them. Germline values: CDR1 GTSNPN, CDR2 SVGIG (reference sequence). The CDR3 is made up of 12 amino acids.

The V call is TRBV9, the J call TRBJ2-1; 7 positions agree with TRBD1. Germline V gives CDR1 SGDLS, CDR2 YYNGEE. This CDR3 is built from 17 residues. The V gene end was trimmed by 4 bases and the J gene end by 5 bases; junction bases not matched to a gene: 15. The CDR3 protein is CASSPRQGWDVNNEQFF. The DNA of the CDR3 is TGTGCCAGCAGCCCTCGACAGGGTTGGGACGTTAACAATGAGCAGTTCTTC.

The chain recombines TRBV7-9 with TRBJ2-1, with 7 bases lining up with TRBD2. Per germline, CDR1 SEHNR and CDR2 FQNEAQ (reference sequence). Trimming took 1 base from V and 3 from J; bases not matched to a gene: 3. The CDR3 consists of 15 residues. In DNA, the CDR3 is TGTGCCAGCAGCTTAGGAGGCGGGAGCTACAATGAGCAGTTCTTC. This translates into CASSLGGGSYNEQFF.

The CDR3 DNA follows: TGTGCCAGCAGTACGGGACTAGCGGGAGGCCGAACGAACTACGAGCAGTACTTC. Its translation: CASSTGLAGGRTNYEQYF. The V gene is TRBV7-6, the J gene TRBJ2-7, with TRBD2 matching 15 bases. Per germline, CDR1 SGHVS and CDR2 FNYEAQ. The CDR3 is 18 amino acids. Unmatched junction bases numbered 12, after V lost 6 bases and J lost 3 bases.

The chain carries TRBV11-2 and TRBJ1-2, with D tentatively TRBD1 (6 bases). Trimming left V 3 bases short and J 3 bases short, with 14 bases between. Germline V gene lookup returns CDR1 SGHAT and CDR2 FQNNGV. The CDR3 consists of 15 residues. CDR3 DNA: TGTGCCAGCAGCTTGGGGGGCCCCATCGACTATGGCTACACCTTC. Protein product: CASSLGGPIDYGYTF. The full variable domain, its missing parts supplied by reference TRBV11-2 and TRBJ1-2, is EAGVAQSPRYKIIEKRQSVAFWCNPISGHATLYWYQQILGQGPKLLIQFQNNGVVDDSQLPKDRFSAERLKGVDSTLKIQPAKLEDSAVYLCASSLGGPIDYGYTFGSGTRLTVV.

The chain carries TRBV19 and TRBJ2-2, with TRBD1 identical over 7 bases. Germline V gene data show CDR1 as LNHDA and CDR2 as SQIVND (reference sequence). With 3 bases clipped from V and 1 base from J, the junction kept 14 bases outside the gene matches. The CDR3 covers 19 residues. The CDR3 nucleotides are TGTGCCAGTAGTATGTCCCAAGGGTGGGACAGAAAGAACACCGGGGAGCTGTTTTTT. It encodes CASSMSQGWDRKNTGELFF.

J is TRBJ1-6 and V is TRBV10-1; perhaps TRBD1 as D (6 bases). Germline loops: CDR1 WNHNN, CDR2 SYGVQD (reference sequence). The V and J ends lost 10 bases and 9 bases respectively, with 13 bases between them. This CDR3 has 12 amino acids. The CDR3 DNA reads TGCGCCAATTTTACAGGGAGTTCACCCCTCCACTTT. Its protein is CANFTGSSPLHF.

DNA of the CDR3: TGTGCCGCCAAGGAGGGGGGCACCGGGGAGCTGTTTTTT. Protein product: CAAKEGGTGELFF. J is TRBJ2-2 and V is TRBV15; D is tentatively TRBD1 or TRBD2 (6 bases each). From germline, CDR1 is LNHNV and CDR2 YYDKDF (reference sequence). CDR3 length: 13 residues. Deletions cut 11 bases from V and 4 bases from J, with 14 bases between. Full variable domain (outside the CDR3, taken from reference TRBV15 and TRBJ2-2): DAMVIQNPRYQVTQFGKPVTLSCSQTLNHNVMYWYQQKSSQAPKLLFHYYDKDFNNEADTPDNFQSRRPNTSFCFLDIRSPGLGDTAMYLCAAKEGGTGELFFGEGSRLTVL.

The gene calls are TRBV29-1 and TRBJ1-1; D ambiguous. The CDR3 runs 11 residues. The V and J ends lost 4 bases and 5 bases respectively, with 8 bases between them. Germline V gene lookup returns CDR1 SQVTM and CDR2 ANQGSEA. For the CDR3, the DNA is TGCAGCGTTGCTAGAGAAACTGAAGCTTTCTTT. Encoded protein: CSVARETEAFF.

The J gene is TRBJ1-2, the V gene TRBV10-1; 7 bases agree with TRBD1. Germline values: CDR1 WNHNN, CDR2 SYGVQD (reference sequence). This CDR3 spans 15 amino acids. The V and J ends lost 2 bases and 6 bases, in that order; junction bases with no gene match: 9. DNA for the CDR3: TGCGCCAGCAGTGAGCGAGGGGGCGGGGTAAATGGCTACACCTTC. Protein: CASSERGGGVNGYTF.

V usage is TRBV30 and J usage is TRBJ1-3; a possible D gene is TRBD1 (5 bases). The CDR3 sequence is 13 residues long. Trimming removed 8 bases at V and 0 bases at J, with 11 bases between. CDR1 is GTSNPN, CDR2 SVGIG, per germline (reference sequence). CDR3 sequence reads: CALDGASGNTIYF. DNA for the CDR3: TGTGCCCTGGACGGGGCCTCTGGAAACACCATATATTTT.

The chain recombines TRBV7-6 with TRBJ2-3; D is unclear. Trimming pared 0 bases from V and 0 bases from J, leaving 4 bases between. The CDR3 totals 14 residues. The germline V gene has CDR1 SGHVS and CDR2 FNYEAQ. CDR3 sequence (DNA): TGTGCCAGCAGCTTAGCAGCTAGCACAGATACGCAGTATTTT. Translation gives CASSLAASTDTQYF.

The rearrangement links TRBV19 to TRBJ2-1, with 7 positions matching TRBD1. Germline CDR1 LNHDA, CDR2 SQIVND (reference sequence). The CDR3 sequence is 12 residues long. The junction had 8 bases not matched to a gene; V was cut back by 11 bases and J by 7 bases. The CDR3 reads CAVQGWGNEQFF. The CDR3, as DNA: TGTGCCGTACAGGGGTGGGGGAATGAGCAGTTCTTC.

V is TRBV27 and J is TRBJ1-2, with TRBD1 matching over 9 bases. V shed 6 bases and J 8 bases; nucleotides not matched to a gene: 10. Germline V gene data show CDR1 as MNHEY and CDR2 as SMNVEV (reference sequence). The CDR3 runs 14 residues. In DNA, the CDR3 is TGTGCCAGCAGGGACTTACAGGGGGCGAGAGGCTACACCTTC. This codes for CASRDLQGARGYTF.

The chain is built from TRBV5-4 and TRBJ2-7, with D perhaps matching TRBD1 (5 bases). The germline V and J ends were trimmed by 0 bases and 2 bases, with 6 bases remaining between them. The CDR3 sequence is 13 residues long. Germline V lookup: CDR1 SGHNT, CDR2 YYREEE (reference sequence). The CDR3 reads CASSLEQAYEQYF. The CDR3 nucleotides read TGTGCCAGCAGCTTGGAACAGGCCTACGAGCAGTACTTC. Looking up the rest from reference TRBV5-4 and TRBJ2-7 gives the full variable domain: ETGVTQSPTHLIKTRGQQVTLRCSSQSGHNTVSWYQQALGQGPQFIFQYYREEENGRGNFPPRFSGLQFPNYSSELNVNALELDDSALYLCASSLEQAYEQYFGPGTRLTVT.

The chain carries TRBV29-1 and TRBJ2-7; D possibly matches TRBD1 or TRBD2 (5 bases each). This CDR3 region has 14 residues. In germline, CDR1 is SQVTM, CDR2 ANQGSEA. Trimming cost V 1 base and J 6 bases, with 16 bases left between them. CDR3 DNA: TGCAGCGTTGAAGCCGGGACGGCGGTGGGCGAGCAGTACTTC. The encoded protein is CSVEAGTAVGEQYF.

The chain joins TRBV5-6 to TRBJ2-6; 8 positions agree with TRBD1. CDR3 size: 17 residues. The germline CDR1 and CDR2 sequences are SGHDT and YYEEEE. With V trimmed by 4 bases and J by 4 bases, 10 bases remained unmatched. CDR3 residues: CASSETGVISGANVLTF. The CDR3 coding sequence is TGTGCCAGCAGCGAGACAGGGGTGATTTCAGGGGCCAACGTCCTGACTTTC.

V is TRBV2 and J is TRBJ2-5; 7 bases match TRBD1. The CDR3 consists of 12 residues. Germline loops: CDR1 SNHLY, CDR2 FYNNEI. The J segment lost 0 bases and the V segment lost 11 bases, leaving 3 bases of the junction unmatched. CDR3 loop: CACTGDQETQYF. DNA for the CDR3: TGTGCCTGTACAGGGGACCAAGAGACCCAGTACTTC.

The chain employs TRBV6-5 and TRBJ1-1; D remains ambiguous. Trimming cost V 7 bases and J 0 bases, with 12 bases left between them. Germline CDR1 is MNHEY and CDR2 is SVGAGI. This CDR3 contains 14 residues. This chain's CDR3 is CASTPDQVNTEAFF. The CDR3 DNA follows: TGTGCCAGCACCCCGGATCAAGTGAACACTGAAGCTTTCTTT.

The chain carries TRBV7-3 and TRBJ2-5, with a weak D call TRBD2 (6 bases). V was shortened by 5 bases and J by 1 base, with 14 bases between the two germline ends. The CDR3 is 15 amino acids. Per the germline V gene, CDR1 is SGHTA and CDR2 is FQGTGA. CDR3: CASSPSRDSQETQYF. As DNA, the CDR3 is TGTGCCAGCAGCCCCTCGCGGGACTCCCAAGAGACCCAGTACTTC.

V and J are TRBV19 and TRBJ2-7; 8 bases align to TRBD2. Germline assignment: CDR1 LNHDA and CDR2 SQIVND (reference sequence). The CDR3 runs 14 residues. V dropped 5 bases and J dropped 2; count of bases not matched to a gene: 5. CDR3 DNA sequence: TGTGCCAGTAGTGCGAGACTAGCGACCTACGAGCAGTACTTC. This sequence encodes CASSARLATYEQYF.